This T cell receptor beta chain was captured by sequencing in a study of blood T cell repertoires in COVID-19 (dated by TCRdb to between 2020 and 2021). Concerning the study at large: The collaborator samples originated in the United States, Italy and Spain and spanned the acute and convalescent phases of COVID-19. The prospective study material was composed of cDNA or gDNA derived from T cells, B-cell-depleted T cells, or PBMCs. The dataset comprised deeply sampled blood TCRbeta repertoires from subjects exposed to, actively infected with, or recovered from COVID-19. The repertoires were released in a freely available public database meant as a resource for research on the immune response to SARS-CoV-2. The samples were drawn from two sources: the first 160 participants of the ongoing ImmuneRACE study, and 1,000 to 1,500 subjects contributed by 6 global collaborators. A de-identified subject ID, COVID-19 status, age in years and sex were almost always included in the sample metadata. Where available, HLA class I and class II types were taken from metadata supplied by the sample provider and were not determined by assay-based typing. Findings and caveats that apply to the study as a whole: The amount of clinical and demographic metadata varied by source and participant and was provided uncurated.

In Seattle, one collaborating source enrolled patients while the infection was active and tracked those patients longitudinally over the course of disease. Whole blood was collected in K2EDTA tubes by collaborating institutions according to the institutions' own protocols. For TCRbeta analysis, collaborator samples were shipped as frozen whole blood, as isolated PBMCs, or as DNA extracted from either sample type. TCRbeta CDR3 regions were amplified from genomic DNA using the immunoSEQ Assay, a bias-controlled multiplex PCR. The authors' pipeline ran thus. The number of nucleated cells in each sample was estimated by amplification of reference gene primers within the assay. Sequence reads were collapsed and filtered to measure the absolute abundance of every unique TCRbeta CDR3 rearrangement. Productive Simpson clonality was computed per sample as the square root of Simpson's diversity index over productive rearrangements. TCRdb holds this immuneACCESS table with in-frame rearrangements only. Some clones are missing; in checked studies, unresolved V genes explain under half, and the rest has no known cause. That table furnishes V, J and clone size, whereas the DNA furnished D and trimming. The sample includes around 280,000 clones, with roughly 86% observed a single time. In total, the top ten clones hold roughly 10% of the sample.

This clone was recorded once. It lacks a known antigen. It has no much larger one-base neighbor in the sample; base qualities were not kept. A distance of 12 bases separates the germline ends of V and J, which lose 2 bases and 2 bases respectively. The CDR3, cysteine through phenylalanine, is 15 amino acids long. Solely the CDR3 DNA is kept, with 45 bases framed from the first base. CDR1 is given as SEHNR and CDR2 as FQNEAQ, both from the germline V gene (reference sequence). The receptor was isolated from a woman in her twenties or thirties with COVID-19, enrolled during active disease. Rearrangement joined TRBV7-9 to TRBJ1-1; the D gene is perhaps TRBD1, on 5 matching bases. The sequencing input was peripheral blood. The nucleotides read TGTGCCAGCAGCTTATTGGAGGGGCGAAACACTGAAGCTTTCTTT. It translates to CASSLLEGRNTEAFF.